The entry below describes one T cell receptor beta chain. Antigen unknown. These data belong to a study of T cell responses to AZD1222 COVID-19 vaccine. Notes on the study in general: Close to half of spike-specific TCRs reportedly recognize unmutated variant regions.

Germline V gene sequence: CDR1 GTSNPN, CDR2 SVGIG (reference sequence). This CDR3 contains 17 residues. V lost 3 bases and J lost 4; bases outside the gene matches: 16. Clones were read by immunoSEQ multiplex PCR, and TCRdb kept only the in-frame ones, dropping some. The data contain 120,000 or so clones, approximately 90% of them singletons. The clonotype comes from an adult in good health. V gene TRBV30 combines with J gene TRBJ2-3; 7 bases match TRBD1. Here the sequenced sample was peripheral blood, taken on day 0 of AZD1222 vaccination. DNA of the CDR3: TGTGCCTGGAGAATCTTGACAGGGTCGGATGTCGCAGATACGCAGTATTTT. Its protein is CAWRILTGSDVADTQYF.